The clone carrying this TCR beta chain was detected ten times or more. These data are taken from a study of T cells in Graves' hyperthyroidism and ophthalmopathy. Uncontrolled infection, other autoimmune disease, pregnancy or lactation barred patients from enrollment. Germline CDR1 and CDR2: MNHNS and SASEGT. CDR3 size: 14 residues. Trimming cost V 5 bases and J 3 bases, with 14 bases left between them. Researchers amplified the TCR beta CDR3 regions from RNA transcripts. Initially, a first-round RT-PCR of the TCR CDR3 employed the HTBI primer set. TCRdb reanalysed the multiplex PCR reads using MiXCR and keeps one entry per CDR3 protein. The sample yields around 300,000 distinct CDR3 sequences, over 11% seen once.

V is TRBV6-1 and J is TRBJ2-7, with D possibly matching TRBD1 (6 bases). The origin of this receptor is a woman in her 30s with Graves' hyperthyroidism. The sequencing sample was made of blood. CDR3 region: CASSHRDTHYEQYF. The CDR3 bases are TGTGCCAGCAGTCACCGGGACACCCACTACGAGCAGTACTTC.